This entry is about one TCR beta chain. The sample belongs to a study of blood T cell repertoires in COVID-19. At the level of the study: There were acute and convalescent COVID-19 samples, and they came from the United States, Italy and Spain. T cells, B-cell-depleted T cells, or PBMCs provided the cDNA or gDNA that served as material.

Per the study methods: The assay estimated nucleated cells by amplifying reference gene primers. Some clones are missing from TCRdb's copy, which holds only in-frame ones; the method was immunoSEQ multiplex PCR. The V and J calls and clone size are taken from that table; D and trimming were inferred from the DNA. The table lists 200,000 to 250,000 clones, 88% of them singletons. This CDR3 comprises 18 residues. The germline V gene has CDR1 WSHSY and CDR2 SAAADI. The V end lost 5 bases, the J end lost 0 bases, and 23 bases lay between the germline ends. The sample taken for sequencing was peripheral blood. This sequence joins TRBV10-2 and TRBJ2-7, with D uncertain. The TCR originated in a woman aged 55-69 years with acute or convalescent COVID-19. The CDR3: CASSFYFRLSTGSYEQYF. CDR3 DNA sequence: TGCGCCAGCAGTTTTTATTTTAGACTTTCGACGGGCTCCTACGAGCAGTACTTC.